By share, the clone carrying this T cell receptor beta chain counts as medium-sized. Its cognate antigen is unknown. This specimen belongs to a study of circulating CD8 cells and anti-PD-1 response in melanoma. For the study at large: Anti-PD-1 was first-line therapy for about 50% of the 13 patients.

TCR libraries were prepared from approximately 15 ng of total RNA with the QIAseq Immune Repertoire TCR panel. TCRdb processed the reads anew with MiXCR; each CDR3 protein has one entry. In the table there are about 2,500 distinct CDR3 sequences, 5% to 7.5% of which are singletons. Study-wide results and limits: Some patients were treatment-naive; others were previously treated.

The CDR3 totals 15 residues. Trimming left V 4 bases short and J 0 bases short, with 11 bases between. In germline, CDR1 is SGHDT, CDR2 YYEEEE. From live CD3+CD8+TCRalphabeta+ cells, four PD-1 and/or TIGIT subsets were sorted. V gene TRBV5-6 combines with J gene TRBJ2-1; D remains ambiguous. This receptor was taken from a human donor with melanoma. The starting material was CD8+ T cells from PBMCs, obtained at baseline or after one month of anti-PD-1 therapy (not recorded which). The CDR3 sequence is CASSLGESSYNEQFF. DNA of the CDR3: TGTGCCAGCAGCCTCGGTGAAAGCTCCTACAATGAGCAGTTCTTC.